A selection of T cell receptor beta chains follows, all from one sample in a study of T-cell reconstitution after alpha-beta-depleted transplantation in children. TCRdb re-analysed the PCR reads in MiXCR, keeping a single row per CDR3 protein. The top ten clones hold nearly 5.5% of a sample with 440,000 or so distinct CDR3 sequences, around 9.9% of them seen once. The specimen comprised PBMCs from the stem cell graft donor, sampled from the stem cell graft. These TCRs come from a human donor who donated a stem cell graft to a child with acute myeloid leukemia. CDR3s include the opening cysteine and the closing phenylalanine or tryptophan. A D gene is named only where the DNA matches it firmly. Where a row states a size, it is once, few, many or the class of an expanded clone; other rows omit it.

j_call: TRBJ1-1; v_call: TRBV29-1; d_call: -; clone_size: many; cdr3_aa: CSVSSGSTEAFF; cdr3_nt: TGCAGCGTTAGTTCAGGGAGCACTGAAGCTTTCTTT
j_call: TRBJ2-3; v_call: TRBV6-6; d_call: -; clone_size: -; cdr3_aa: CASSYGDRTQYF; cdr3_nt: TGTGCCAGCAGTTACGGTGACCGTACGCAGTATTTT
j_call: TRBJ2-5; v_call: TRBV7-2; d_call: -; clone_size: many; cdr3_aa: CASSLGLETQYF; cdr3_nt: TGTGCCAGCAGCTTAGGGCTAGAGACCCAGTACTTC
j_call: TRBJ1-2; v_call: TRBV27; d_call: -; clone_size: many; cdr3_aa: CASSLSSGRLNYGYTF; cdr3_nt: TGTGCCAGCAGTTTATCGTCGGGTCGACTGAACTATGGCTACACCTTC
j_call: TRBJ2-2; v_call: TRBV20-1; d_call: -; clone_size: -; cdr3_aa: CSAQARPTGELFF; cdr3_nt: TGCAGTGCCCAAGCCCGCCCCACCGGGGAGCTGTTTTTT
j_call: TRBJ2-7; v_call: TRBV6-5; d_call: -; clone_size: -; cdr3_aa: CASSLDRIYEQYF; cdr3_nt: TGTGCCAGCAGTTTGGACAGAATCTACGAGCAGTACTTC
j_call: TRBJ2-5; v_call: TRBV3-1; d_call: -; clone_size: many; cdr3_aa: CASSLKQGREETQYF; cdr3_nt: TGTGCCAGCAGCCTGAAACAGGGGAGGGAAGAGACCCAGTACTTC
j_call: TRBJ2-7; v_call: TRBV6-1; d_call: -; clone_size: few; cdr3_aa: CASSRDGDSYEQYF; cdr3_nt: TGTGCCAGCAGCCGGGACGGCGACTCCTACGAGCAGTACTTC
j_call: TRBJ2-5; v_call: TRBV18; d_call: -; clone_size: -; cdr3_aa: CASSEGFQETQYF; cdr3_nt: TGTGCCAGCTCAGAAGGGTTCCAAGAGACCCAGTACTTC
j_call: TRBJ2-5; v_call: TRBV29-1; d_call: -; clone_size: -; cdr3_aa: CSVGPVAGDRETQYF; cdr3_nt: TGCAGCGTTGGCCCGGTGGCAGGGGATCGGGAGACCCAGTACTTC
j_call: TRBJ2-3; v_call: TRBV24-1; d_call: TRBD1; clone_size: few; cdr3_aa: CATSDPRTGQTDTQYF; cdr3_nt: TGTGCCACCAGTGACCCTAGGACAGGGCAGACAGATACGCAGTATTTT
j_call: TRBJ2-1; v_call: TRBV7-2; d_call: -; clone_size: few; cdr3_aa: CASSLLRTNEQFF; cdr3_nt: TGTGCCAGCAGCTTACTTCGGACCAATGAGCAGTTCTTC
j_call: TRBJ2-2; v_call: TRBV12-3/TRBV12-4; d_call: -; clone_size: -; cdr3_aa: CASSPMFGDPNTGELFF; cdr3_nt: TGTGCCAGCAGCCCGATGTTCGGGGACCCGAACACCGGGGAGCTGTTTTTT
j_call: TRBJ2-1; v_call: TRBV12-3/TRBV12-4; d_call: TRBD2; clone_size: few; cdr3_aa: CASSYAGSGVPEQFF; cdr3_nt: TGTGCCAGCAGTTATGCTGGTAGCGGGGTTCCTGAGCAGTTCTTC
j_call: TRBJ1-5; v_call: TRBV9; d_call: -; clone_size: many; cdr3_aa: CASSVVGAYQPQHF; cdr3_nt: TGTGCCAGCAGCGTGGTTGGGGCTTATCAGCCCCAGCATTTT
j_call: TRBJ2-7; v_call: TRBV15; d_call: -; clone_size: -; cdr3_aa: CATSRGLNYEQYF; cdr3_nt: TGTGCCACAAGCAGGGGCTTGAACTACGAGCAGTACTTC
j_call: TRBJ1-4; v_call: TRBV5-1; d_call: TRBD1; clone_size: -; cdr3_aa: CASSSGGTGGEKLFF; cdr3_nt: TGCGCCAGCAGCTCGGGAGGGACAGGGGGCGAAAAACTGTTTTTT
j_call: TRBJ2-2; v_call: TRBV4-2; d_call: -; clone_size: -; cdr3_aa: CASSQEQCGVGELFF; cdr3_nt: TGTGCCAGCAGCCAGGAACAGTGTGGGGTCGGGGAGCTGTTTTTT
j_call: TRBJ2-5; v_call: TRBV3-1; d_call: -; clone_size: many; cdr3_aa: CASSDPQETQYF; cdr3_nt: TGTGCCAGCAGCGACCCACAAGAGACCCAGTACTTC
j_call: TRBJ2-1; v_call: TRBV5-1; d_call: TRBD1; clone_size: many; cdr3_aa: CASSWDRVSYNEQFF; cdr3_nt: TGCGCCAGCAGCTGGGACAGGGTTTCCTACAATGAGCAGTTCTTC
j_call: TRBJ2-2; v_call: TRBV20-1; d_call: TRBD2; clone_size: few; cdr3_aa: CSARALGRDSGELFF; cdr3_nt: TGCAGTGCTAGAGCTCTCGGGAGGGACTCCGGGGAGCTGTTTTTT
j_call: TRBJ2-1; v_call: TRBV20-1; d_call: -; clone_size: -; cdr3_aa: CSAPPGQGGYNEQFF; cdr3_nt: TGCAGTGCTCCCCCGGGGCAGGGGGGCTACAATGAGCAGTTCTTC
j_call: TRBJ2-1; v_call: TRBV5-5; d_call: TRBD1; clone_size: -; cdr3_aa: CASSSPGGNNEQFF; cdr3_nt: TGTGCCAGCAGCTCCCCAGGGGGTAACAACGAGCAGTTCTTC
j_call: TRBJ2-4; v_call: TRBV20-1; d_call: -; clone_size: few; cdr3_aa: CSASYGAKNIQYF; cdr3_nt: TGCAGTGCTAGCTACGGGGCCAAAAACATTCAGTACTTC
j_call: TRBJ2-5; v_call: TRBV4-1; d_call: TRBD2; clone_size: -; cdr3_aa: CASSQGSGGRETQYF; cdr3_nt: TGCGCCAGCAGCCAAGGTAGCGGGGGTCGAGAGACCCAGTACTTC
j_call: TRBJ2-5; v_call: TRBV7-2; d_call: -; clone_size: once; cdr3_aa: CARQDQETQYF; cdr3_nt: TGTGCCAGGCAGGACCAAGAGACCCAGTACTTC
j_call: TRBJ2-3; v_call: TRBV2; d_call: -; clone_size: -; cdr3_aa: CASRADSTDTQYF; cdr3_nt: TGTGCCAGCAGGGCCGACAGCACAGATACGCAGTATTTT
j_call: TRBJ2-2; v_call: TRBV5-1; d_call: -; clone_size: few; cdr3_aa: CASSNYRDTGELFF; cdr3_nt: TGCGCCAGCAGCAACTACAGGGACACCGGGGAGCTGTTTTTT
j_call: TRBJ1-1; v_call: TRBV29-1; d_call: -; clone_size: -; cdr3_aa: CSVVNPPFF; cdr3_nt: TGCAGCGTTGTGAATCCGCCTTTCTTT
j_call: TRBJ2-7; v_call: TRBV20-1; d_call: TRBD2; clone_size: -; cdr3_aa: CSAKPGREGFSYEQYF; cdr3_nt: TGCAGTGCCAAGCCAGGGCGGGAGGGGTTCTCCTACGAGCAGTACTTC
j_call: TRBJ2-7; v_call: TRBV7-3; d_call: -; clone_size: few; cdr3_aa: CASSLRGGREQYF; cdr3_nt: TGTGCCAGCAGCTTAAGAGGAGGGAGAGAGCAGTACTTC
j_call: TRBJ2-5; v_call: TRBV5-1; d_call: TRBD2; clone_size: few; cdr3_aa: CASSTAGVQQETQYF; cdr3_nt: TGCGCCAGCAGCACGGCGGGAGTCCAGCAAGAGACCCAGTACTTC
j_call: TRBJ2-7; v_call: TRBV28; d_call: TRBD2; clone_size: many; cdr3_aa: CASSLLAETPGQYF; cdr3_nt: TGTGCCAGCAGCCTTCTAGCGGAGACTCCGGGGCAGTACTTC
j_call: TRBJ2-7; v_call: TRBV6-2/TRBV6-3; d_call: TRBD2; clone_size: -; cdr3_aa: CASSSVAGAPPYEQYF; cdr3_nt: TGTGCCAGCAGTTCTGTAGCGGGAGCCCCCCCCTACGAGCAGTACTTC
j_call: TRBJ2-2; v_call: TRBV24-1; d_call: -; clone_size: -; cdr3_aa: CATSAQGRAGELFF; cdr3_nt: TGTGCCACCAGTGCCCAGGGGAGGGCCGGGGAGCTGTTTTTT
j_call: TRBJ1-4; v_call: TRBV15; d_call: -; clone_size: -; cdr3_aa: CATSSGVLGPKKLFF; cdr3_nt: TGTGCCACCAGCAGTGGGGTACTGGGCCCTAAAAAACTGTTTTTT
j_call: TRBJ2-2; v_call: TRBV5-1; d_call: -; clone_size: -; cdr3_aa: CASSLNLGAPNTGELFF; cdr3_nt: TGCGCCAGCAGCTTGAATCTGGGGGCCCCGAACACCGGGGAGCTGTTTTTT
j_call: TRBJ2-7; v_call: TRBV20-1; d_call: -; clone_size: -; cdr3_aa: CSARTRVDHEQYF; cdr3_nt: TGCAGTGCTAGAACCAGGGTCGACCACGAGCAGTACTTC
j_call: TRBJ2-2; v_call: TRBV3-1; d_call: TRBD2; clone_size: few; cdr3_aa: CASSQRLAGVIGELFF; cdr3_nt: TGTGCCAGCAGCCAAAGACTAGCGGGAGTGATCGGGGAGCTGTTTTTT
j_call: TRBJ2-7; v_call: TRBV27; d_call: TRBD1; clone_size: -; cdr3_aa: CASAVTGSRYEQYF; cdr3_nt: TGTGCCAGCGCCGTGACAGGGTCTCGCTACGAGCAGTACTTC
j_call: TRBJ2-3; v_call: TRBV20-1; d_call: TRBD2; clone_size: few; cdr3_aa: CSARGGRAADTQYF; cdr3_nt: TGCAGTGCTAGAGGCGGGAGGGCTGCAGATACGCAGTATTTT
j_call: TRBJ1-2; v_call: TRBV7-9; d_call: -; clone_size: -; cdr3_aa: CASLPFPADYGYTF; cdr3_nt: TGTGCCAGCCTTCCCTTCCCGGCGGACTATGGCTACACCTTC
j_call: TRBJ2-2; v_call: TRBV2; d_call: -; clone_size: many; cdr3_aa: CASNVLNTGELFF; cdr3_nt: TGTGCCAGCAATGTTCTTAACACCGGGGAGCTGTTTTTT
j_call: TRBJ2-2; v_call: TRBV10-2; d_call: TRBD2; clone_size: -; cdr3_aa: CASSELAGGPTGELFF; cdr3_nt: TGCGCCAGCAGTGAACTAGCGGGAGGGCCGACCGGGGAGCTGTTTTTT
j_call: TRBJ1-2; v_call: TRBV11-1; d_call: -; clone_size: -; cdr3_aa: CASSFGTEYGYTF; cdr3_nt: TGTGCCAGCAGCTTCGGGACCGAGTATGGCTACACCTTC
j_call: TRBJ1-4; v_call: TRBV5-1; d_call: -; clone_size: -; cdr3_aa: CASSLGTLERDEKLFF; cdr3_nt: TGCGCCAGCAGCTTGGGTACTTTAGAACGGGATGAAAAACTGTTTTTT
j_call: TRBJ1-4; v_call: TRBV20-1; d_call: -; clone_size: -; cdr3_aa: CSAINRATNENLFF; cdr3_nt: TGCAGTGCTATAAACAGAGCAACTAATGAAAATCTGTTTTTT
j_call: TRBJ2-7; v_call: TRBV12-3/TRBV12-4; d_call: TRBD1; clone_size: few; cdr3_aa: CASSFWVPDRGHEQYF; cdr3_nt: TGTGCCAGCAGTTTTTGGGTCCCTGACAGGGGGCACGAGCAGTACTTC